The clone carrying this T cell receptor (beta chain) has only a few counts. Its antigen is unidentified. These data come from a study of beta chain features in type 1 diabetes. Overall study context: Healthy donors and patients showed comparable age, gender and cell yields. Findings of the study overall: Patients with type 1 diabetes carried fewer insertions and had more deletions at their VDJ junctions. Sequencing from cDNA could over-represent high-TCR-expressing cells.

The V gene's germline CDR1 is MNHEY and CDR2 SMNVEV (reference sequence). V trimming: 3 bases; J trimming: 1 base; junction bases outside the gene matches: 14. The CDR3 is 19 amino acids. The investigators reverse transcribed all of the isolated RNA, so they sequenced expressed TCRB transcripts. Libraries were prepared by immunoSEQ multiplex PCR; TCRdb keeps only in-frame clonotypes and omits some of them. Seen here are a few hundred thousand clones, roughly 30% observed once, and the top ten hold about 0.065%. This TCR came from a young man in good health. Sequenced material: naive CD4+ T cells from blood. The V gene is TRBV27, the J gene TRBJ2-7; TRBD2 agrees at 11 bases. The CDR3 sequence: CASSFTGNSGRAYSYEQYF. CDR3 bases: TGTGCCAGCAGTTTTACCGGGAATAGCGGGAGGGCCTATTCCTACGAGCAGTACTTC.